The T cell receptor beta chain under discussion was sequenced for a study of T cell changes during pregnancy in multiple sclerosis (dated by TCRdb to between 2018 and 2021). In terms of the full investigation: In women with multiple sclerosis, the researchers looked at how the T cell repertoire shifted as pregnancy progressed.

The library was prepared using the immunoSEQ multiplex PCR assay. Held by TCRdb, this immuneACCESS table contains in-frame sequences only and omits some clones. Under half of the omission traces to an unresolved V gene where checked; the cause of the rest is unknown. The sample table records tens of thousands of clones; 70% to 90% of these occur just once. The ten largest clones add up to 0.45% to 0.65% of the sample. Comment on this clone: Its antigen specificity is not known. No base quality information exists; no much larger clone differs at one position.

Sequences MGHRA (CDR1) and YSYEKL (CDR2) are obtained from the germline V gene. Reading from cysteine to phenylalanine, the CDR3 counts 15 amino acids. The kept DNA is CDR3 alone, 45 bases in frame from the first base. The germline V and J ends show losses of 6 bases and 7 bases respectively, and no gene match explains 9 bases of the junction. The chain is assembled from TRBV4-1 and TRBJ1-6; 7 nucleotides in the junction match TRBD1. Here the sequenced sample was CD4+ T cells from peripheral blood mononuclear cells, taken in the first trimester of pregnancy. This sequence was found in a female donor with multiple sclerosis, enrolled in a pregnancy study. The sequenced DNA is TGCGCCAGCAGGTATATAGGACAGGTGAATTCACCCCTCCACTTT. The resulting protein is CASRYIGQVNSPLHF.